There are a few counts of the clone carrying this TCR beta chain. Its antigen remains unidentified. The germline CDR1 and CDR2 sequences are LNHNV and YYDKDF (reference sequence). The CDR3 is 16 amino acids. The V and J ends lost 2 bases and 8 bases, in that order; junction bases with no gene match: 14. Reverse transcription of all isolated RNA meant that expressed TCRB transcripts were sequenced. TCRdb's copy holds only in-frame clones and misses some; the assay was immunoSEQ multiplex PCR. The sample lists roughly 180,000 clones; roughly 7.1% were seen once. The data derive from a study of beta chain features in type 1 diabetes. General study results and limits: Fewer insertions but more deletions were seen at VDJ junctions in type 1 diabetes patients. When Type 1 diabetes patients were examined, their TCRB CDR3s proved moderately but significantly shorter in all four CD4+ subsets.

Sequences were obtained from central memory CD4+ T cells from blood. The source is a woman aged 40 to 50 with type 1 diabetes. The chain has TRBV15 and TRBJ1-2, with 7 positions matching TRBD1. CDR3 DNA sequence: TGTGCCACCAGCAGACCTACAGGGGAATCTGGGCGGGGCTACACCTTC. Encoded protein: CATSRPTGESGRGYTF. Combining the CDR3 with reference TRBV15 and TRBJ1-2 gives the whole variable domain DAMVIQNPRYQVTQFGKPVTLSCSQTLNHNVMYWYQQKSSQAPKLLFHYYDKDFNNEADTPDNFQSRRPNTSFCFLDIRSPGLGDTAMYLCATSRPTGESGRGYTFGSGTRLTVV.